The 26 T cell receptor beta chains below were found in one sample sequenced in a study of T cells in Graves' hyperthyroidism and ophthalmopathy. Template material for amplifying TCR beta CDR3 regions consisted of RNA transcripts. First-round RT-PCR with HTBI primers amplified the TCR CDR3 region. Each CDR3 protein gets one entry after TCRdb re-called the multiplex PCR reads with MiXCR. The sample includes hundreds of thousands of distinct CDR3 sequences, around 15% of them seen just once. The sequenced sample consisted of blood. Every receptor here comes from a woman younger than 35 with Graves' hyperthyroidism.

This chain uses TRBV7-9 with TRBJ2-7; D not certain. The germline V and J ends were trimmed by 5 bases and 2 bases, with 16 bases remaining between them. Per germline, CDR1 SEHNR and CDR2 FQNEAQ (reference sequence). This CDR3 region has 15 residues. CDR3 DNA: TGTGCCAGCAGCCGCACGACGGAGAGGCCCTACGAGCAGTACTTC. Encoded protein: CASSRTTERPYEQYF.

This clonotype was seen at least ten times. The chain has TRBV12-3 or TRBV12-4 and TRBJ2-7; 9 positions agree with TRBD1. This CDR3 spans 16 amino acids. With V trimmed by 6 bases and J by 6 bases, 15 bases remained unmatched. The CDR3 reads CASSPLTGTGLREQYF. In DNA, the CDR3 is TGTGCCAGCAGCCCCCTAACCGGGACAGGGCTTCGCGAGCAGTACTTC.

The sample holds one count of this clonotype. The rearrangement joins TRBV29-1 to TRBJ1-4, with 7 bases lining up with TRBD1. CDR3 size: 15 residues. Germline V gene data show CDR1 as SQVTM and CDR2 as ANQGSEA. The junction had 9 bases not matched to a gene; V was cut back by 0 bases and J by 8 bases. CDR3 sequence reads: CSVEESGGGREKLFF. The CDR3 region has the DNA TGCAGCGTTGAAGAAAGTGGAGGGGGCAGGGAAAAACTGTTTTTT.

This chain uses TRBV7-9 with TRBJ2-1; 11 bases line up with TRBD2. The CDR3 is made up of 14 amino acids. The junction had 9 bases not matched to a gene; V was cut back by 11 bases and J by 6 bases. From germline, CDR1 is SEHNR and CDR2 FQNEAQ (reference sequence). CDR3 DNA sequence: TGTGCCGGCATACTAGCGGGAGAAACCAATGAGCAGTTCTTC. It is translated as CAGILAGETNEQFF.

The chain has TRBV24-1 and TRBJ2-5; D gene unclear. Germline CDR1 reads KGHDR; CDR2 reads SFDVKD. The CDR3 covers 14 residues. Trimming left V 1 base short and J 5 bases short, with 10 bases between. The CDR3, as DNA: TGTGCCACCAGTGATTTTAATCTTAAGGAGACCCAGTACTTC. Translation gives CATSDFNLKETQYF.

This clonotype was picked up many times. V and J are TRBV2 and TRBJ2-6; D unresolved. V was trimmed by 10 bases and J by 4 bases, leaving 17 bases between them. The germline CDR1 and CDR2 sequences are SNHLY and FYNNEI. The CDR3 is 15 residues long. The CDR3 sequence: CAIHNSGSGANVLTF. As DNA, the CDR3 is TGTGCCATCCACAATTCAGGATCAGGGGCCAACGTCCTGACTTTC.

This clonotype was found a few times. The CDR3: CASSRLAGADFYEQYF. The CDR3 bases are TGTGCCAGTAGTCGACTAGCGGGAGCGGACTTTTACGAGCAGTACTTC. This rearrangement joins TRBV19 to TRBJ2-7, with TRBD2 matching 12 bases. Unmatched junction bases numbered 9, after V lost 5 bases and J lost 4 bases. This CDR3 is 16 amino acids long. CDR1 LNHDA and CDR2 SQIVND come from the germline V gene (reference sequence).

This clonotype was detected many times. The CDR3 region is CASSPEQGRETQYF. In DNA, the CDR3 is TGCGCCAGCAGCCCGGAACAGGGTCGGGAGACCCAGTACTTC. This chain uses TRBV5-1 with TRBJ2-5, with TRBD1 as a possible D gene (6 bases). Trimming took 4 bases from V and 5 from J, leaving 15 bases between them. The CDR3 is 14 amino acids. The V gene's germline CDR1 is SGHRS and CDR2 YFSETQ.

This clonotype appeared a few times. J is TRBJ1-4 and V is TRBV24-1; the D gene is possibly TRBD1 (5 bases). V was cut by 5 bases and J by 4 bases, with 10 bases left in between. The CDR3 length is 14 residues. The V gene's germline CDR1 is KGHDR and CDR2 SFDVKD. CDR3 loop: CATSAPGVNEKLFF. CDR3 nucleotide sequence: TGTGCCACCAGTGCGCCGGGGGTTAATGAAAAACTGTTTTTT.

J is TRBJ1-2 and V is TRBV29-1; D gene unclear. V gave up 0 bases and J gave up 7 bases, with 15 bases separating them. The V gene's germline CDR1 is SQVTM and CDR2 ANQGSEA. CDR3 length: 14 residues. The CDR3 loop is CSVEDRGRIPGYTF. The CDR3 DNA sequence: TGCAGCGTTGAAGATCGTGGGAGGATTCCTGGCTACACCTTC.

There are a few counts of this clonotype. One end of the junction is discordant with germline, which a read error may explain. The rearrangement joins TRBV7-9 to TRBJ2-4, with D perhaps TRBD2 (6 bases). Germline CDR1 and CDR2: SEHNR and FQNEAQ (reference sequence). The CDR3 runs 17 residues. The DNA of the CDR3 is TGTGCCAGCAGCGCGGGACCCCCGGGGCTAGCCAAAAACAGTCAGTACTTC. Translation: CASSAGPPGLAKNSQYF. The full variable domain, its missing parts supplied by reference TRBV7-9 and TRBJ2-4, is DTGVSQNPRHKITKRGQNVTFRCDPISEHNRLYWYRQTLGQGPEFLTYFQNEAQLEKSRLLSDRFSAERPKGSFSTLEIQRTEQGDSAMYLCASSAGPPGLAKNSQYFGAGTRLSVL.

As for this clonotype: A clone one base away is much larger, so this may be a read error. The chain has TRBV24-1 and TRBJ2-7; the match to TRBD1 covers 9 bases. The CDR3 loop spans 14 amino acids. The germline CDR1 and CDR2 sequences are KGHDR and SFDVKD. Trimming cost V 9 bases and J 1 base; bases outside gene matches: 6. CDR3 coding DNA: TGTGCCACCGCTGCCGGGACAGGGTCCTACGAGCAGTACTTC. Translating it yields CATAAGTGSYEQYF.

This sequence joins TRBV7-8 and TRBJ2-3; maybe TRBD2 (5 bases). Trimming pared 5 bases from V and 6 bases from J, leaving 18 bases between. From germline, CDR1 is SGHVS and CDR2 FQNEAQ. The CDR3 has 15 residues. Here the CDR3 DNA reads TGTGCCAGCAGCCTCCTAGCCACCACACCTGATACGCAGTATTTT. It codes for CASSLLATTPDTQYF.

This clonotype was seen a few times. The chain employs TRBV6-5 and TRBJ2-5; 15 positions match TRBD2. Germline assignment: CDR1 MNHEY and CDR2 SVGAGI. V lost 2 bases, J lost 5 bases, and 9 bases stayed unmatched. The CDR3 spans 18 residues. CDR3 in amino acids: CASSYLGLAGGPGETQYF. The CDR3 DNA follows: TGTGCCAGCAGTTACCTCGGACTAGCGGGAGGGCCTGGTGAGACCCAGTACTTC.

The rearrangement joins TRBV28 to TRBJ2-7; D gene uncertain. V was shortened by 2 bases and J by 3 bases, with 14 bases between the two germline ends. Germline V gene lookup returns CDR1 MDHEN and CDR2 SYDVKM. The CDR3 length is 15 residues. In DNA form, the CDR3 reads TGTGCCAGCAGTTTAGAGGCTGGGTATTTCTACGAGCAGTACTTC. This encodes CASSLEAGYFYEQYF.

This clonotype was detected ten times or more. The chain recombines TRBV6-1 with TRBJ1-1; a possible D gene is TRBD1 (5 bases). Germline V CDR1 and CDR2: MNHNS, SASEGT. The CDR3 consists of 15 residues. The ends were cut back, 6 bases at V and 2 bases at J, with 16 bases in the middle. The CDR3 protein is CASSPPWGPNTEAFF. The CDR3 DNA reads as TGTGCCAGCAGCCCGCCCTGGGGACCTAACACTGAAGCTTTCTTT.

A few counts support this clonotype. A read error may be the cause here, since a much bigger clone is one base away. This rearrangement joins TRBV6-1 to TRBJ2-3; no clear D. The CDR3 runs 13 residues. Germline V gene sequence: CDR1 MNHNS, CDR2 SASEGT. CDR3 in amino acids: CASSLQATDAQYF. The CDR3 DNA follows: TGTGCCAGCAGCTTGCAAGCCACAGATGCGCAGTATTTT.

This clonotype was counted between two and nine times. The V gene is TRBV24-1, the J gene TRBJ2-1; 13 nucleotides line up with TRBD2. This CDR3 has 16 residues. Germline V gene sequence: CDR1 KGHDR, CDR2 SFDVKD. V shed 3 bases, J shed 10 bases, and the junction held 8 bases outside the gene matches. The DNA of the CDR3 is TGTGCCACCAGTGATCCCGGACTAGCGGGAGTTCGGGAGCAGTTCTTC. It specifies CATSDPGLAGVREQFF.

This clonotype was observed at least ten times. The rearrangement joins TRBV28 to TRBJ2-7; D call uncertain. CDR3 length: 14 residues. V lost 3 bases and J 1 base, leaving 10 bases between the germline ends. The germline V gene encodes CDR1 MDHEN and CDR2 SYDVKM. This chain's CDR3 is CASSFRLRSYEQYF. The CDR3 nucleotides are TGTGCCAGCAGTTTCCGGCTCAGATCCTACGAGCAGTACTTC.

This clonotype has ten or more counts. The rearrangement uses TRBV11-3 and TRBJ2-1, with a tentative D call TRBD2 (5 bases). The CDR3 is 16 residues long. Trimming removed 1 base from V and 5 bases from J, with 15 bases in between. From germline, CDR1 is SGHNT and CDR2 YENEEA. The CDR3 DNA reads as TGTGCCAGCAGCTTAGTTTCGGGGTTTCTGAACAATGAGCAGTTCTTC. It codes for CASSLVSGFLNNEQFF. Complete variable domain (other parts from reference TRBV11-3 and TRBJ2-1): EAGVVQSPRYKIIEKKQPVAFWCNPISGHNTLYWYLQNLGQGPELLIRYENEEAVDDSQLPKDRFSAERLKGVDSTLKIQPAELGDSAVYLCASSLVSGFLNNEQFFGPGTRLTVL.

Turning to this clonotype: No conserved phenylalanine or tryptophan is present at the end of the CDR3, so a read error is the likely explanation. The chain joins TRBV18 to TRBJ2-1; no definite D call. The CDR3 runs 12 residues. CDR1 and CDR2 from the germline V gene are KGHSH and LQKENI. Deletions cut 4 bases from V and 3 bases from J, with 4 bases between. In DNA, the CDR3 is TGTGCCAGCTCACTTAACTACAATGAGCAGTTCCTC. Translation: CASSLNYNEQFL.

The chain carries TRBV5-1 and TRBJ2-1, with D perhaps TRBD2 (6 bases). Germline V gene sequence: CDR1 SGHRS, CDR2 YFSETQ. Trimming removed 4 bases from V and 6 bases from J, with 14 bases in between. The length of the CDR3 is 14 residues. CDR3 in DNA: TGCGCCAGCAGCCACGGAGGGTCAAGCAATGAGCAGTTCTTC. Translated: CASSHGGSSNEQFF.

This clonotype was recorded a few times. Since a much larger clone is just one base distant, this may be a read error. The chain uses TRBV11-2 and TRBJ1-4; D is ambiguous. This CDR3 is built from 15 residues. Between the trimmed V and J ends, which lost 4 bases and 0 bases, there was a span of 9 bases. CDR1 and CDR2 (germline): SGHAT, FQNNGV. The CDR3 sequence: CASSSIGSTNEKLFF. CDR3 in DNA: TGTGCCAGCAGCTCCATAGGGTCAACTAATGAAAAACTGTTTTTT.

This clonotype was detected ten times or more. This chain connects TRBV5-6 to TRBJ2-4; weak D call: TRBD2 (6 bases). V dropped 2 bases and J dropped 3 bases, with 12 bases sitting between them. The CDR3 runs 15 residues. From germline, CDR1 is SGHDT and CDR2 YYEEEE. CDR3 amino acids: CASSFKPGGKNIQYF. Written as DNA, the CDR3 is TGTGCCAGCAGCTTTAAACCCGGGGGCAAAAACATTCAGTACTTC.

With regard to this clonotype: Given a much more abundant clone one base away, this may be a read error. The rearrangement uses TRBV28 and TRBJ1-2; 8 nucleotides align to TRBD1. The germline gives CDR1 MDHEN, CDR2 SYDVKM. After removal of 10 bases from V and 6 bases from J, the junction contained 16 bases not matched to a gene. CDR3 size: 15 residues. The CDR3 DNA follows: TGTGCCAACAGATCCTCCGGGACAGGAGTTAATGGCTACACCTTC. Its translation: CANRSSGTGVNGYTF.

The chain recombines TRBV4-2 with TRBJ2-5, with D perhaps matching TRBD2 (6 bases). Trimming stripped 2 bases from V and 1 base from J, with 14 bases between. Germline lookup yields CDR1 LGHNA and CDR2 YNFKEQ. This CDR3 is 16 amino acids long. CDR3 coding DNA: TGTGCCAGCAGCCAATTTAGCGGAGGGTCCCAAGAGACCCAGTACTTC. Translating gives CASSQFSGGSQETQYF.